This T cell receptor (beta chain) was identified during a study of OX40 agonist ivuxolimab in advanced cancers. Libraries were prepared by immunoSEQ multiplex PCR; TCRdb keeps only in-frame clonotypes and omits some of them. The repertoire holds some 75,000 clones, with 65% to 90% as singletons. Trimming took off 1 base at V and 0 bases at J, with 9 bases between the two ends. This CDR3 is 15 amino acids long. The germline V gene encodes CDR1 MNHEY and CDR2 SVGAGI. The gene calls are TRBV6-5 and TRBJ1-2; possible D gene TRBD1, 6 bases. The source of this sequence is an adult with an advanced solid tumor such as melanoma, head and neck, liver or kidney cancer. The material was CD4+ or CD8+ T cells sorted from blood, obtained in a trial of the OX40 agonist ivuxolimab. CDR3 in DNA: TGTGCCAGCAGTTACTGGGAGGGGGCTAACTATGGCTACACCTTC. Encoded protein: CASSYWEGANYGYTF.